Shown below are 12 T cell receptor beta chains from a single sample sequenced in a study of T cells in Graves' hyperthyroidism and ophthalmopathy (dated by TCRdb to between 2018 and 2020). The library was produced with multiplex PCR. Reads for this sample came from an Illumina HiSeq 2000. TCR beta CDR3 regions were amplified from RNA transcripts. The first round of RT-PCR for the TCR CDR3 was performed with the HTBI primer set and the Qiagen OneStep RT-PCR kit. The raw public reads went through TCRdb reprocessing: fastp at Q25, MiXCR clone calling, in-frame beta chains kept. Every CDR3 protein is listed once, alongside the most common genes and DNA of its rows. The sample data list about 320,000 distinct CDR3 sequences, and approximately 16% of these were observed just once. The ten most abundant clones make up roughly 31% of the sample. The sample was blood. Receptor source: a man aged 30 to 39 with Graves' hyperthyroidism.

This clonotype was seen at least ten times. This chain joins TRBV7-3 and TRBJ2-1; TRBD1 aligns across 9 bases. Germline CDR1 is SGHTA and CDR2 is FQGTGA. With 2 bases clipped from V and 8 bases from J, the junction kept 7 bases outside the gene matches. The CDR3 contains 15 residues. The CDR3: CASSLVRDRAHEQFF. CDR3 sequence (DNA): TGTGCCAGCAGCTTAGTACGGGACAGGGCCCATGAGCAGTTCTTC.

This clonotype showed up many times. The chain carries TRBV28 and TRBJ2-3; D may be TRBD1 (5 bases). CDR1 MDHEN and CDR2 SYDVKM come from the germline V gene. The CDR3 has 21 amino acids. V was trimmed by 3 bases and J by 0 bases, leaving 28 bases between them. CDR3 DNA: TGTGCCAGCAGTTTTTGGACATATCGCACCCGGCCACCGTTCAGCACAGATACGCAGTATTTT. It yields the protein CASSFWTYRTRPPFSTDTQYF.

V usage is TRBV19 and J usage is TRBJ2-1; maybe TRBD2 (6 bases). Trimming shortened V by 7 bases and J by 0 bases, and 13 bases separated the two germline ends. The CDR3 sequence is 15 residues long. Germline CDR1 reads LNHDA; CDR2 reads SQIVND (reference sequence). CDR3 region: CASIAEGLSYNEQFF. The CDR3 DNA follows: TGTGCCAGTATCGCGGAGGGCCTCTCCTACAATGAGCAGTTCTTC.

The chain is built from TRBV7-2 and TRBJ1-1; D is ambiguous. The CDR3 length is 15 residues. Trimming shortened V by 5 bases and J by 1 base, and 14 bases separated the two germline ends. Per the germline V gene, CDR1 is SGHTA and CDR2 is FQGNSA. The CDR3 here is CASSEIGLWNTEAFF. The CDR3 DNA reads as TGTGCCAGCAGCGAAATTGGACTTTGGAACACTGAAGCTTTCTTT. Combining the CDR3 with reference TRBV7-2 and TRBJ1-1 gives the whole variable domain GAGVSQSPSNKVTEKGKDVELRCDPISGHTALYWYRQSLGQGLEFLIYFQGNSAPDKSGLPSDRFSAERTGGSVSTLTIQRTQQEDSAVYLCASSEIGLWNTEAFFGQGTRLTVV.

The chain is built from TRBV2 and TRBJ1-4; D is perhaps TRBD1 (5 bases). The CDR3 has 15 amino acids. V was cut by 4 bases and J by 8 bases, with 17 bases left in between. Germline loops: CDR1 SNHLY, CDR2 FYNNEI. CDR3 DNA sequence: TGTGCCAGCAGTGTGGGACCCCAGCTCCCGGAAAAACTGTTTTTT. Amino acids: CASSVGPQLPEKLFF.

Of note for this clonotype: The junction departs from the called germline gene at one end, perhaps through a read error. The chain links TRBV7-9 to TRBJ2-5; D is unclear. Germline V gives CDR1 SEHNR, CDR2 FQNEAQ (reference sequence). The CDR3 extends over 16 amino acids. The CDR3 bases are TGTGTCAGCAGCCCCCGATCTGGACGGCCCCAAGAGACCCAGTACTTC. The encoded protein is CVSSPRSGRPQETQYF.

A word on this clonotype: Given a much more abundant clone one base away, this may be a read error. V gene TRBV27 combines with J gene TRBJ2-4; D is unclear. The J call is doubtful: the DNA matches TRBJ2-1 better. CDR3 length: 13 residues. The germline V gene encodes CDR1 MNHEY and CDR2 SMNVEV (reference sequence). CDR3: CASSAIAKNIQFF. The DNA of the CDR3 is TGTGCCAGCTCTGCCATAGCCAAAAACATTCAGTTCTTC.

This clonotype was counted at least ten times. The chain links TRBV20-1 to TRBJ2-3; TRBD2 is a possible D gene (5 bases). The germline CDR1 and CDR2 sequences are DFQATT and SNEGSKA (reference sequence). Trimming stripped 5 bases from V and 2 bases from J, with 14 bases between. CDR3 length: 14 amino acids. As DNA, the CDR3 is TGCAGTGCTTCCAGGAGGTACAACACAGATACGCAGTATTTT. Protein product: CSASRRYNTDTQYF.

V gene TRBV9 combines with J gene TRBJ1-2; 12 bases fit TRBD1. The CDR3 runs 17 residues. Germline values: CDR1 SGDLS, CDR2 YYNGEE. V dropped 0 bases and J dropped 1; count of bases not matched to a gene: 4. This chain's CDR3 is CASSVGGTGGLNYGYTF. In DNA form, the CDR3 reads TGTGCCAGCAGCGTAGGTGGGACAGGGGGCCTTAACTATGGCTACACCTTC.

This clonotype was detected only a few times. The rearrangement joins TRBV14 to TRBJ2-3; 8 nucleotides agree with TRBD2. V gave up 1 base and J gave up 2 bases; unmatched junction bases: 5. Germline values: CDR1 SGHDN, CDR2 FVKESK. The CDR3 contains 16 residues. This chain's CDR3 is CASSQGGTRSTDTQYF. The CDR3 DNA reads as TGTGCCAGCAGCCAAGGAGGGACTAGATCCACAGATACGCAGTATTTT.

The rearrangement links TRBV2 to TRBJ2-1; TRBD2 is a possible D gene (6 bases). Germline CDR1 and CDR2: SNHLY and FYNNEI. Trimming removed 9 bases from V and 10 bases from J, with 13 bases in between. This CDR3 region has 11 residues. The CDR3 region is CASRDSQEQFF. In nucleotides, the CDR3 is TGTGCCAGTAGGGACTCCCAGGAGCAGTTCTTC.

The chain carries TRBV12-3 or TRBV12-4 and TRBJ2-1; 9 bases agree with TRBD2. V lost 7 bases and J lost 8; bases outside the gene matches: 12. The CDR3 has 15 amino acids. Here the CDR3 DNA reads TGTGCCAGCACTATCGGGCGGGGGGGCCACGATGAGCAGTTCTTC. It is translated as CASTIGRGGHDEQFF.